This passage covers 8 T cell receptor beta chains from one sample sequenced in a study of T cells in Graves' hyperthyroidism and ophthalmopathy (dated by TCRdb to between 2019 and 2020). The protocol used for the library was multiplex PCR. Sequencing used an Illumina HiSeq 2000. TCR beta CDR3 regions were amplified from RNA transcripts. For the first round of RT-PCR on the TCR CDR3, the HTBI primer set was used together with the Qiagen OneStep RT-PCR kit. TCRdb ran its own pipeline on the public reads, namely fastp trimming at Q25 and MiXCR clone calling, and kept in-frame beta chains. Every CDR3 protein is listed once, alongside the most common genes and DNA of its rows. This sample holds 650,000 to 700,000 distinct CDR3 sequences; roughly 17% were observed only once. The top ten clonotypes cover 15% of the sample. Sequenced sample: blood. These receptor sequences come from a man over 45 with Graves' hyperthyroidism.

In its sample, this clonotype was seen a few times. This sequence joins TRBV5-6 and TRBJ1-2; D gene uncertain. The length of the CDR3 is 16 residues. Trimming left V 6 bases short and J 2 bases short, with 20 bases between. Germline-derived CDR1 and CDR2 are SGHDT and YYEEEE. The CDR3 region has the DNA TGTGCCAGCAAGTACGTAGGCTCTAGCGGGAACTATGGCTACACCTTC. It yields the protein CASKYVGSSGNYGYTF.

This clonotype was recorded a few times. This sequence joins TRBV30 and TRBJ2-7, with 8 bases fitting TRBD2. Unmatched junction bases numbered 7, after V lost 6 bases and J lost 3 bases. Germline V lookup: CDR1 GTSNPN, CDR2 SVGIG (reference sequence). The CDR3 length is 13 residues. The CDR3, as DNA: TGTGCCTGTTCGGGGACTAGAGACTACGAGCAGTACTTC. As protein: CACSGTRDYEQYF.

This clonotype came up many times. This chain connects TRBV11-2 to TRBJ2-2; the D call may be TRBD1 or TRBD2 (5 bases each). This CDR3 comprises 15 residues. From germline, CDR1 is SGHAT and CDR2 FQNNGV. Trimming took 4 bases from V and 1 from J, leaving 10 bases between them. CDR3 DNA sequence: TGTGCCAGCAGCTGGGGACCTATGAACACCGGGGAGCTGTTTTTT. It encodes CASSWGPMNTGELFF.

This clonotype has just a few counts. The V call is TRBV7-6, the J call TRBJ2-5; 16 bases line up with TRBD2. This CDR3 is 16 amino acids long. Trimming at V came to 5 bases and at J to 5 bases, leaving 5 bases not matched to a gene. From germline, CDR1 is SGHVS and CDR2 FNYEAQ. The CDR3 reads CASSTGLAGGGETQYF. The CDR3 DNA sequence: TGTGCCAGCAGCACGGGACTAGCGGGAGGGGGCGAGACCCAGTACTTC.

On this clonotype: This is likely a read error, given that the CDR3 carries no conserved phenylalanine or tryptophan at its end. The genes are TRBV7-8 and TRBJ2-1; 7 bases line up with TRBD2. The CDR3 is 16 amino acids. Trimming removed 4 bases from V and 2 bases from J; junction bases left unmatched: 8. Germline V gives CDR1 SGHVS, CDR2 FQNEAQ. The CDR3 DNA sequence: TGTGCCAGCAGCTCGTCCCGGGACTATCCCTACAATGAGCAGTTCTCC. Protein product: CASSSSRDYPYNEQFS.

This clonotype has a count of ten or more. The chain links TRBV5-1 to TRBJ2-1; 10 nucleotides match TRBD1. From germline, CDR1 is SGHRS and CDR2 YFSETQ. The V gene end was trimmed by 3 bases and the J gene end by 8 bases; junction bases not matched to a gene: 8. This CDR3 contains 15 residues. The CDR3 spells CASSYRDRGRDEQFF. The CDR3 DNA follows: TGCGCCAGCAGCTACCGGGACAGGGGTCGGGATGAGCAGTTCTTC.

V usage is TRBV4-1 and J usage is TRBJ2-3; 7 bases align to TRBD2. V dropped 0 bases and J dropped 3; count of bases not matched to a gene: 9. Germline CDR1 reads MGHRA; CDR2 reads YSYEKL. This CDR3 region has 17 residues. CDR3 loop: CASSQDRGGSVTDTQYF. The CDR3 region has the DNA TGCGCCAGCAGCCAAGATCGGGGCGGGAGCGTGACAGATACGCAGTATTTT.

The gene calls are TRBV9 and TRBJ1-1, with D possibly being TRBD1 (5 bases). Germline assignment: CDR1 SGDLS and CDR2 YYNGEE. V gave up 0 bases and J gave up 0 bases, with 9 bases separating them. The length of the CDR3 is 15 residues. The CDR3 loop is CASSVGGLMNTEAFF. The CDR3 DNA reads TGTGCCAGCAGCGTAGGGGGGTTGATGAACACTGAAGCTTTCTTT.